This passage covers 7 T cell receptor beta chains from one sample sequenced in a study of blood T cell repertoires in COVID-19. Sequencing used immunoSEQ multiplex PCR; TCRdb keeps in-frame clones, though not all of them. Found here are around 360,000 clones, 87% of them singletons; the top ten hold roughly 10%. The sequenced sample was peripheral blood. These receptors all come from a woman in her 30s with COVID-19, enrolled during active disease.

The chain couples TRBV2 to TRBJ2-3; perhaps TRBD2 as D (7 bases). Per germline, CDR1 SNHLY and CDR2 FYNNEI. CDR3 length: 17 residues. The V gene lost 0 bases and the J gene lost 9 bases, with 22 bases spanning the gap. CDR3: CASSEARGGRGGKTQYF. Written as DNA, the CDR3 is TGTGCCAGCAGTGAAGCGCGGGGCGGGAGAGGGGGTAAAACGCAGTATTTT.

The gene calls are TRBV7-2 and TRBJ2-1, with a weak D call TRBD1 (6 bases). The CDR3 runs to 11 residues. Germline-derived CDR1 and CDR2 are SGHTA and FQGNSA. Trimming shortened V by 6 bases and J by 6 bases, and 6 bases separated the two germline ends. The CDR3 nucleotides read TGTGCCAGCAGACAGGGCAATGAGCAGTTCTTC. Translated: CASRQGNEQFF.

The J gene is TRBJ2-7, the V gene TRBV3-1 (or the pseudogene TRBV3-2); 7 bases agree with TRBD2. V lost 4 bases and J lost 3; bases outside the gene matches: 3. The V gene's germline CDR1 is LGHDT and CDR2 YNNKEL (reference sequence). The CDR3 is 13 amino acids. CDR3 nucleotides: TGTGCCAGCAGCCGCGGGAGTTTCTACGAGCAGTACTTC. Protein product: CASSRGSFYEQYF.

The CDR3 bases are TGTGCCAGCATCGGGTTCGGGGGACCGGGCACTGAAGCTTTCTTT. Protein sequence: CASIGFGGPGTEAFF. The V and J genes are TRBV6-5 and TRBJ1-1; tentatively, D is TRBD1 (5 bases). CDR1 and CDR2 (germline): MNHEY, SVGAGI. CDR3 size: 15 residues. V shed 7 bases and J shed 4 bases, with 19 bases lying between them.

This clone appeared a few times. V gene TRBV6-5 combines with J gene TRBJ2-3; 7 nucleotides agree with TRBD1. The CDR3 sequence is 14 residues long. Germline-derived CDR1 and CDR2 are MNHEY and SVGAGI. The J segment lost 0 bases and the V segment lost 6 bases, leaving 3 bases of the junction unmatched. In nucleotides, the CDR3 is TGTGCCAGCAGCCGACAGGGTAGCACAGATACGCAGTATTTT. Translation gives CASSRQGSTDTQYF.

The chain combines TRBV7-9 with TRBJ1-3, with 11 bases aligning to TRBD1. This CDR3 is built from 18 residues. Germline CDR1 SEHNR, CDR2 FQNEAQ (reference sequence). With V trimmed by 2 bases and J by 1 base, 7 bases remained unmatched. The CDR3 DNA sequence: TGTGCCAGCAGCTTATGGACAGGGGGCGCAGTTTCTGGAAACACCATATATTTT. Protein product: CASSLWTGGAVSGNTIYF. Together with reference TRBV7-9 and TRBJ1-3, the CDR3 gives the full variable domain: DTGVSQNPRHKITKRGQNVTFRCDPISEHNRLYWYRQTLGQGPEFLTYFQNEAQLEKSRLLSDRFSAERPKGSFSTLEIQRTEQGDSAMYLCASSLWTGGAVSGNTIYFGEGSWLTVV.

The rearrangement links TRBV4-3 to TRBJ2-3, with 8 positions matching TRBD2. The CDR3 runs to 17 residues. The V and J ends lost 0 bases and 4 bases, in that order; junction bases with no gene match: 9. Germline CDR1 LGHNA, CDR2 YSLEER. In DNA, the CDR3 is TGCGCCAGCAGCCAAGATGGAAGCGGGAGCTTCGCAGATACGCAGTATTTT. Protein sequence: CASSQDGSGSFADTQYF.